This TCR beta chain was observed in a study of T-cell reconstitution after alpha-beta-depleted transplantation in children. General study results and limits: Diversity and T-cell counts at one year after transplant derived mostly from new T cells. The study reportedly traced alpha-beta T cells about two months after transplant to several hundred expanded graft clones. From surviving recipient T cells and thymic progenitors came the high day-60 TCRbeta diversity observed in some patients.

As to this clonotype: Its antigen is not known.

The CDR3 totals 15 residues. Per germline, CDR1 SGHTA and CDR2 FQGNSA. The junction had 6 bases not matched to a gene; V was cut back by 4 bases and J by 4 bases. For TCRbeta, the library was prepared with unique molecular identifiers. TCRdb re-called the PCR reads through MiXCR, storing one row per CDR3 protein. This sample has about 200,000 distinct CDR3 sequences; approximately 6.8% occur once, and the top ten carry 4.5% to 5.5%. The TCR originated in a girl under three years old with combined immunodeficiency, due to receive a stem cell transplant. The chain uses TRBV7-2 and TRBJ2-3, with 9 bases that match TRBD2. Specimen: PBMCs, collected before TCRalphabeta/CD19-depleted stem cell transplant. For the CDR3, the DNA is TGTGCCAGCAGCTCCAGCGGGGGGACCGCAGATACGCAGTATTTT. Its protein is CASSSSGGTADTQYF. Combining the CDR3 with reference TRBV7-2 and TRBJ2-3 gives the whole variable domain GAGVSQSPSNKVTEKGKDVELRCDPISGHTALYWYRQSLGQGLEFLIYFQGNSAPDKSGLPSDRFSAERTGGSVSTLTIQRTQQEDSAVYLCASSSSGGTADTQYFGPGTRLTVL.